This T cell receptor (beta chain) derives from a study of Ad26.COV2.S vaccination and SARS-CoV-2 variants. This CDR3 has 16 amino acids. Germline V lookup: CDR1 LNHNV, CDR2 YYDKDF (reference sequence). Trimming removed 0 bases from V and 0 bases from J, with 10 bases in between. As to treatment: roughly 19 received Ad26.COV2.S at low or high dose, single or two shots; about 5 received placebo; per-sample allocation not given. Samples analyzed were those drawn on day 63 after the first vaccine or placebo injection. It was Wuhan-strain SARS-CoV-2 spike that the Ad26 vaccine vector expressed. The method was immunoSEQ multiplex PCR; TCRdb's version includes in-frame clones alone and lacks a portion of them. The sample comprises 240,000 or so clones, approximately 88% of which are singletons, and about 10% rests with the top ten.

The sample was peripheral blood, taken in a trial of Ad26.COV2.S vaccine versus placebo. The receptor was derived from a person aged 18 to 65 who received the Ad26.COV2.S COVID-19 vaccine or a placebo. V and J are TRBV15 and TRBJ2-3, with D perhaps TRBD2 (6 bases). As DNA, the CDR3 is TGTGCCACCAGCAGAGATACGGGGACTAGCACAGATACGCAGTATTTT. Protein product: CATSRDTGTSTDTQYF.